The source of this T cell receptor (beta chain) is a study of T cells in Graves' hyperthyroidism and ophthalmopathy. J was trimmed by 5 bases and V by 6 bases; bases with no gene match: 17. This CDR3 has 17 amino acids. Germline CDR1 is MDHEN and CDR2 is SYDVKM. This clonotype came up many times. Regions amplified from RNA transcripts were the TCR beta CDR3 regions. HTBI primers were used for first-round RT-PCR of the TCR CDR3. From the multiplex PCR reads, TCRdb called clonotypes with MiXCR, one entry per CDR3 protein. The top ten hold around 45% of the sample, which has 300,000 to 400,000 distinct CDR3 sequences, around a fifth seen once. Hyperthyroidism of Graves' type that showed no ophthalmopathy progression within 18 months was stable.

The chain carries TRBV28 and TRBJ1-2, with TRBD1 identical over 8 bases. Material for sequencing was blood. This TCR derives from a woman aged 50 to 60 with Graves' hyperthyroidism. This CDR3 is CASSSDRASILEYGYTF. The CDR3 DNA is TGTGCCAGCAGCTCGGACAGGGCTTCGATATTAGAATATGGCTACACCTTC.